Following are 19 T cell receptor beta chains from one sample sequenced in a study of CD8+CD57+ T cells in acquired aplastic anemia. Genomic DNA was employed as the template in profiling TCR beta VDJ and CDR3. MiXCR, applied by TCRdb to the reads, yields one record per CDR3 protein. This table holds 150,000 or so distinct CDR3 sequences, roughly 63% found once. The sample comprised sorted CD4+, CD8+, or CD8+CD57+ T cells (not recorded which) from PBMCs. The receptors stem from a human donor in good health.

The chain couples TRBV6-1 to TRBJ2-1; 9 bases are a match to TRBD2. The CDR3 has 14 amino acids. The V segment lost 11 bases and the J segment 8 bases; nucleotides outside the gene matches: 13. Looked up from germline, CDR1 is MNHNS and CDR2 is SASEGT. CDR3 amino acids: CACLWVAGVYEQFF. The CDR3 DNA reads as TGTGCCTGCCTTTGGGTAGCGGGAGTTTATGAGCAGTTCTTC.

This chain links TRBV10-3 with TRBJ2-5; TRBD2 matches at 14 bases. Unmatched junction bases numbered 9, after V lost 3 bases and J lost 3 bases. This CDR3 comprises 18 residues. Germline V gene data show CDR1 as ENHRY and CDR2 as SYGVKD. CDR3 region: CAISEAGLAGENKETQYF. The CDR3, as DNA: TGTGCCATCAGTGAAGCGGGACTAGCGGGGGAAAATAAAGAGACCCAGTACTTC.

V and J are TRBV7-9 and TRBJ2-1; TRBD1 agrees at 9 bases. V gave up 6 bases and J gave up 10 bases; unmatched junction bases: 7. Germline CDR1 reads SEHNR; CDR2 reads FQNEAQ (reference sequence). The CDR3 covers 13 residues. CDR3 sequence (DNA): TGTGCCAGCAGTTCACAGGGGGCAAGAGAGCAGTTCTTC. It translates to CASSSQGAREQFF.

The chain joins TRBV10-1 to TRBJ1-5; the match to TRBD1 covers 9 bases. The CDR3 contains 15 residues. Germline CDR1 and CDR2: WNHNN and SYGVQD (reference sequence). Trimming at V came to 6 bases and at J to 1 base, leaving 4 bases not matched to a gene. The CDR3 coding sequence is TGCGCCAGCAGGAAACAGGGGGCGAGCAATCAGCCCCAGCATTTT. Translation gives CASRKQGASNQPQHF.

This clonotype was found once. The chain recombines TRBV19 with TRBJ1-5, with D maybe TRBD1 (5 bases). The V end lost 11 bases, the J end lost 4 bases, and 15 bases lay between the germline ends. The germline gives CDR1 LNHDA, CDR2 SQIVND (reference sequence). The CDR3 runs to 13 residues. CDR3 residues: CAGGIAGNQPQHF. In DNA form, the CDR3 reads TGTGCCGGGGGGATAGCTGGGAATCAGCCCCAGCATTTT. Based on the CDR3 plus reference TRBV19 and TRBJ1-5, the full variable domain is DGGITQSPKYLFRKEGQNVTLSCEQNLNHDAMYWYRQDPGQGLRLIYYSQIVNDFQKGDIAEGYSVSREKKESFPLTVTSAQKNPTAFYLCAGGIAGNQPQHFGDGTRLSIL.

This clonotype was detected a few times. V and J are TRBV28 and TRBJ1-2; D is unclear. The CDR3 totals 13 residues. Germline CDR1 and CDR2: MDHEN and SYDVKM. With 5 bases removed from V and 4 bases from J, the gap between germline ends came to 11 bases. This CDR3 reads CASSPGVFYGYTF. The CDR3 bases are TGTGCCAGCAGTCCGGGAGTCTTCTATGGCTACACCTTC.

As DNA, the CDR3 is TGTGCCAGCAGCCCCGGTGCGAATCAGCCCCAGCATTTT. As protein: CASSPGANQPQHF. The V call is TRBV7-9, the J call TRBJ1-5; the D is unclear. V lost 5 bases to trimming and J lost 4 bases, with 9 bases between them. Germline assignment: CDR1 SEHNR and CDR2 FQNEAQ (reference sequence). CDR3 length: 13 residues.

This rearrangement joins TRBV20-1 to TRBJ2-7; 7 bases fit TRBD2. Germline loops: CDR1 DFQATT, CDR2 SNEGSKA (reference sequence). This CDR3 contains 12 residues. In nucleotides, the CDR3 is TGCAGCGTACGGGCGGGAGTGAACGAGCAGTACTTC. Protein product: CSVRAGVNEQYF.

The chain uses TRBV5-1 and TRBJ1-2, with no clear D. Trimming cost V 0 bases and J 5 bases, with 14 bases left between them. The V gene's germline CDR1 is SGHRS and CDR2 YFSETQ. This CDR3 contains 15 residues. This CDR3 reads CASSLGGILEYGYTF. CDR3 nucleotides: TGCGCCAGCAGCTTGGGCGGGATTTTGGAGTATGGCTACACCTTC.

The J gene is TRBJ2-2, the V gene TRBV7-9; D not certain. Germline-derived CDR1 and CDR2 are SEHNR and FQNEAQ (reference sequence). The V and J ends lost 5 bases and 0 bases respectively, with 10 bases between them. The CDR3 has 15 amino acids. CDR3 nucleotides: TGTGCCAGCAGCCCCCGGGCCGCGAACACCGGGGAGCTGTTTTTT. This encodes CASSPRAANTGELFF.

This clonotype occurred once. J is TRBJ2-5 and V is TRBV7-9; D is uncertain. The CDR3 has 15 residues. Trimming removed 3 bases from V and 5 bases from J, with 16 bases in between. Looked up from germline, CDR1 is SEHNR and CDR2 is FQNEAQ (reference sequence). The CDR3 loop is CASSLVGRHGETQYF. The CDR3 coding sequence is TGTGCCAGCAGCTTGGTGGGCAGGCACGGCGAGACCCAGTACTTC.

This clonotype was detected many times. This sequence joins TRBV9 and TRBJ2-2; 10 bases map to TRBD2. The germline CDR1 and CDR2 sequences are SGDLS and YYNGEE. The CDR3 extends over 16 amino acids. J gave up 6 bases and V 4 bases, and 9 bases lay outside the gene matches. Written as DNA, the CDR3 is TGTGCCAGCAGCCCCTTGCTAGCGGGAGTTCCCGGGGAGCTGTTTTTT. Residues: CASSPLLAGVPGELFF.

The J gene is TRBJ2-7, the V gene TRBV7-9, with 7 bases matching TRBD1. After removal of 2 bases from V and 11 bases from J, the junction contained 9 bases not matched to a gene. Per the germline V gene, CDR1 is SEHNR and CDR2 is FQNEAQ (reference sequence). The CDR3 runs to 13 residues. CDR3 region: CASSLKLGTAEYF. Here the CDR3 DNA reads TGTGCCAGCAGCTTAAAGTTAGGGACAGCTGAGTACTTC. The full variable domain, in which reference TRBV7-9 and TRBJ2-7 provide the parts outside the CDR3, is DTGVSQNPRHKITKRGQNVTFRCDPISEHNRLYWYRQTLGQGPEFLTYFQNEAQLEKSRLLSDRFSAERPKGSFSTLEIQRTEQGDSAMYLCASSLKLGTAEYFGPGTRLTVT.

The chain employs TRBV12-3 or TRBV12-4 and TRBJ1-5, with D possibly TRBD1 on 6 matching bases. The CDR3 extends over 14 amino acids. Deletions cut 6 bases from V and 7 bases from J, with 16 bases between. CDR3 nucleotide sequence: TGTGCCAGCAGCCAATCAACAGGGCGACAGCCCCAGCATTTT. Amino acids: CASSQSTGRQPQHF.

This clonotype was detected a few times. Since no conserved phenylalanine or tryptophan closes the CDR3, a read error is the likely cause. CDR3 DNA: TGCGCCAGCAGCCAAGCTATACCAAGGAGTTACAGAGCCTACGAGCAGTACTCC. It yields the protein CASSQAIPRSYRAYEQYS. The rearrangement links TRBV4-1 to TRBJ2-7; no definite D call. CDR3 length: 18 residues. V was cut by 1 base and J by 2 bases, with 21 bases left in between. CDR1 is MGHRA, CDR2 YSYEKL, per germline.

The chain joins TRBV7-9 to TRBJ2-1; 14 nucleotides match TRBD2. Per germline, CDR1 SEHNR and CDR2 FQNEAQ (reference sequence). The CDR3 has 15 residues. The trim removed 7 bases at V and 5 bases at J, leaving 4 bases unmatched. The CDR3 protein is CASTLGLAGDNEQFF. The CDR3 nucleotides read TGTGCCAGCACCTTGGGACTAGCGGGGGACAATGAGCAGTTCTTC. The complete variable domain, with remaining parts taken from reference TRBV7-9 and TRBJ2-1, reads DTGVSQNPRHKITKRGQNVTFRCDPISEHNRLYWYRQTLGQGPEFLTYFQNEAQLEKSRLLSDRFSAERPKGSFSTLEIQRTEQGDSAMYLCASTLGLAGDNEQFFGPGTRLTVL.

V is TRBV7-9 and J is TRBJ2-3; possible D gene TRBD1, 6 bases. Germline CDR1 and CDR2: SEHNR and FQNEAQ (reference sequence). This CDR3 region has 14 residues. V was cut by 5 bases and J by 7 bases, with 16 bases left in between. The CDR3 here is CASSLGTTPNTQYF. The CDR3 DNA sequence: TGTGCCAGCAGCCTAGGGACAACCCCGAATACGCAGTATTTT.

The V gene is TRBV29-1, the J gene TRBJ2-3, with D possibly TRBD2 on 6 matching bases. This CDR3 has 14 residues. Trimming pared 4 bases from V and 1 base from J, leaving 12 bases between. Germline CDR1 and CDR2: SQVTM and ANQGSEA. The CDR3 here is CSVVRGLRTDTQYF. In DNA, the CDR3 is TGCAGCGTTGTGCGGGGTCTTCGCACAGATACGCAGTATTTT.

The chain couples TRBV24-1 to TRBJ1-1; TRBD1 is a possible D gene (5 bases). Trimming took off 4 bases at V and 1 base at J, with 9 bases between the two ends. The V gene's germline CDR1 is KGHDR and CDR2 SFDVKD. The CDR3 is 14 amino acids. CDR3 sequence (DNA): TGTGCCACCAGTGAGTCTGGGGGGAACACTGAAGCTTTCTTT. This translates into CATSESGGNTEAFF.